The 21 T cell receptor beta chains reported below all come from one sample, sequenced in a study of cytomegalovirus exposure and HLA in healthy donors. The PCR had 60 Vbeta and 13 Jbeta primers. Some clones are missing from TCRdb's copy, which holds only in-frame ones; the method was immunoSEQ multiplex PCR. The sample includes 150,000 to 200,000 clones, approximately 78% of them seen just once. The sample consisted of PBMCs. All receptors derive from a woman aged 18 to 35 in good health and CMV-seronegative.

The V and J genes are TRBV5-1 and TRBJ2-7, with TRBD2 matching over 9 bases. Germline V lookup: CDR1 SGHRS, CDR2 YFSETQ. The CDR3 is 15 amino acids. After removal of 0 bases from V and 5 bases from J, the junction contained 6 bases not matched to a gene. The chain's CDR3 is CASSLVAGVSHEQYF. CDR3 in DNA: TGCGCCAGCAGCTTGGTAGCGGGAGTTTCCCACGAGCAGTACTTC.

The V and J genes are TRBV6-5 and TRBJ2-1; 10 bases are shared with TRBD2. This CDR3 has 14 amino acids. The V segment lost 4 bases and the J segment 5 bases; nucleotides outside the gene matches: 2. Germline assignment: CDR1 MNHEY and CDR2 SVGAGI. The CDR3 loop is CASSLAGGNNEQFF. CDR3 nucleotides: TGTGCCAGCAGTTTAGCGGGAGGTAACAATGAGCAGTTCTTC.

As to this clone: The CDR3 does not close with the conserved phenylalanine or tryptophan, likely indicating a read error. No DNA is shown, since the ends of the CDR3 on it are uncertain; the CDR3 is the one TCRdb lists. The V and J genes are TRBV9 and TRBJ1-1. The germline V gene encodes CDR1 SGDLS and CDR2 YYNGEE. Termini included, the CDR3 measures 12 amino acids. The CDR3: CASSVAPPAQRD.

The chain joins TRBV19 to TRBJ2-1; TRBD2 matches at 11 bases. V trimming: 3 bases; J trimming: 2 bases; junction bases outside the gene matches: 9. The CDR3 loop spans 18 amino acids. Germline loops: CDR1 LNHDA, CDR2 SQIVND (reference sequence). The CDR3 DNA follows: TGTGCCAGTAGTATGTTTCTAGCGGGAGGTTTCCCCTACAATGAGCAGTTCTTC. It translates to CASSMFLAGGFPYNEQFF.

The chain recombines TRBV7-9 with TRBJ2-5; 8 nucleotides match TRBD1. Per the germline V gene, CDR1 is SEHNR and CDR2 is FQNEAQ (reference sequence). The CDR3 is 15 amino acids. The V gene end was trimmed by 5 bases and the J gene end by 2 bases; junction bases not matched to a gene: 7. CDR3 sequence (DNA): TGTGCCAGCAGCCCCCAGGACAGGGAACAAGAGACCCAGTACTTC. It yields the protein CASSPQDREQETQYF.

Concerning this clone: Sequence at one end of the junction differs from germline and may be a read error. The V and J genes are TRBV9 and TRBJ2-1; TRBD2 might be the D (6 bases). CDR1 SGDLS and CDR2 YYNGEE come from the germline V gene. CDR3 length equals 15 residues. The CDR3 DNA is TGTGCCAGCAGCCCTGGGGGGACCACTTACACTGAGCAGTTCTTC. Protein product: CASSPGGTTYTEQFF.

V gene TRBV7-8 combines with J gene TRBJ1-5; maybe TRBD1 (6 bases). V was trimmed by 5 bases and J by 8 bases, leaving 19 bases between them. CDR3 length: 15 residues. CDR1 and CDR2 from the germline V gene are SGHVS and FQNEAQ. CDR3 in amino acids: CASSHRRGAIEPQHF. CDR3 nucleotides: TGTGCCAGCAGCCATAGACGGGGGGCTATAGAGCCCCAGCATTTT.

The chain combines TRBV6-6 with TRBJ2-7; 7 bases line up with TRBD2. The germline V gene has CDR1 MNHNY and CDR2 SVGAGI (reference sequence). With V trimmed by 0 bases and J by 7 bases, 6 bases remained unmatched. CDR3 length equals 14 residues. CDR3 sequence (DNA): TGTGCCAGCAGTTACTCGGCGGGAGTGGATGAGCAGTACTTC. Translating it yields CASSYSAGVDEQYF.

This clone has only one observation. The chain has TRBV7-9 and TRBJ1-1; D is possibly TRBD1 (6 bases). The CDR3 runs to 16 residues. Germline loops: CDR1 SEHNR, CDR2 FQNEAQ (reference sequence). Trimming shortened V by 7 bases and J by 3 bases, and 21 bases separated the two germline ends. The CDR3: CASKAGVGVSDTEAFF. DNA of the CDR3: TGTGCCAGCAAGGCAGGGGTAGGCGTGTCGGACACTGAAGCTTTCTTT.

This clone was counted a single time. The chain uses TRBV27 and TRBJ2-2, with TRBD2 matching 8 bases. The CDR3 totals 16 residues. Germline CDR1 is MNHEY and CDR2 is SMNVEV (reference sequence). The V segment lost 0 bases and the J segment 7 bases; nucleotides outside the gene matches: 7. The chain's CDR3 is CASSLSPGGPGGELFF. For the CDR3, the DNA is TGTGCCAGCAGTTTATCCCCGGGAGGGCCTGGCGGGGAGCTGTTTTTT.

This chain connects TRBV4-3 to TRBJ2-7; possibly TRBD1 for D (5 bases). This CDR3 has 16 amino acids. Germline V gene sequence: CDR1 LGHNA, CDR2 YSLEER. The germline V and J ends were trimmed by 0 bases and 0 bases, with 12 bases remaining between them. The CDR3 protein is CASSQDPGSSSYEQYF. CDR3 bases: TGCGCCAGCAGCCAAGATCCAGGGTCCAGCTCCTACGAGCAGTACTTC.

This chain links TRBV11-2 with TRBJ2-1; 11 positions match TRBD2. Germline V gene sequence: CDR1 SGHAT, CDR2 FQNNGV. V was pared by 1 base and J by 6 bases, with 5 bases of the junction left unmatched. CDR3 size: 16 residues. The CDR3 bases are TGTGCCAGCAGCTTAGTGGTAGCGGGAGGGGGCAATGAGCAGTTCTTC. Its translation: CASSLVVAGGGNEQFF.

The chain uses TRBV7-2 and TRBJ2-2, with 8 nucleotides matching TRBD2. CDR1 and CDR2 (germline): SGHTA, FQGNSA. This CDR3 is 17 amino acids long. V dropped 1 base and J dropped 1; count of bases not matched to a gene: 5. The CDR3 loop is CASSLELGLGNTGELFF. The CDR3 DNA follows: TGTGCCAGCAGCTTAGAGTTGGGACTAGGGAACACCGGGGAGCTGTTTTTT. The variable domain in full, completed from reference TRBV7-2 and TRBJ2-2, reads GAGVSQSPSNKVTEKGKDVELRCDPISGHTALYWYRQSLGQGLEFLIYFQGNSAPDKSGLPSDRFSAERTGGSVSTLTIQRTQQEDSAVYLCASSLELGLGNTGELFFGEGSRLTVL.

This clone appeared once. The V gene is TRBV30, the J gene TRBJ2-1, with D maybe TRBD2 (6 bases). The germline CDR1 and CDR2 sequences are GTSNPN and SVGIG (reference sequence). This CDR3 region has 12 residues. The CDR3 DNA is TGTGAGGACTTGGGGGGTGACAATGAGCAGTTCTTC. It encodes CEDLGGDNEQFF. The full variable domain, with the rest looked up from reference TRBV30 and TRBJ2-1, is SQTIHQWPATLVQPVGSPLSLECTVEGTSNPNLYWYRQAAGRGLQLLFYSVGIGQISSEVPQNLSASRPQDRQFILSSKKLLLSDSGFYLCEDLGGDNEQFFGPGTRLTVL.

The J gene is TRBJ1-1, the V gene TRBV27; D remains ambiguous. The CDR3 spans 15 residues. With 5 bases removed from V and 4 bases from J, the gap between germline ends came to 17 bases. Germline assignment: CDR1 MNHEY and CDR2 SMNVEV (reference sequence). In DNA form, the CDR3 reads TGTGCCAGCAGTGTAGAAGGGTCCGAGGGCACTGAAGCTTTCTTT. This codes for CASSVEGSEGTEAFF.

This chain connects TRBV6-1 to TRBJ1-2; D perhaps matches TRBD1 (6 bases). V was clipped by 5 bases and J by 4 bases, with 14 bases between them. The CDR3 length is 14 residues. Germline V gene lookup returns CDR1 MNHNS and CDR2 SASEGT. The CDR3 protein is CASSPTGRFYGYTF. The CDR3 DNA follows: TGTGCCAGCAGTCCGACAGGACGCTTCTATGGCTACACCTTC.

The chain carries TRBV7-9 and TRBJ1-1; D is unclear. The CDR3 has 15 residues. The germline CDR1 and CDR2 sequences are SEHNR and FQNEAQ (reference sequence). Trimming took off 2 bases at V and 0 bases at J, with 10 bases between the two ends. The CDR3 protein is CASSLIGLMNTEAFF. In nucleotides, the CDR3 is TGTGCCAGCAGCTTAATCGGACTAATGAACACTGAAGCTTTCTTT. Combining the CDR3 with reference TRBV7-9 and TRBJ1-1 gives the whole variable domain DTGVSQNPRHKITKRGQNVTFRCDPISEHNRLYWYRQTLGQGPEFLTYFQNEAQLEKSRLLSDRFSAERPKGSFSTLEIQRTEQGDSAMYLCASSLIGLMNTEAFFGQGTRLTVV.

This chain links TRBV19 with TRBJ1-2; 9 bases agree with TRBD1. There are 18 residues in the CDR3. The V segment lost 7 bases and the J segment 3 bases; nucleotides outside the gene matches: 18. Germline-derived CDR1 and CDR2 are LNHDA and SQIVND (reference sequence). The CDR3 reads CASTQLRDRVVFDYGYTF. The CDR3 region has the DNA TGTGCCAGTACCCAACTCCGGGACAGGGTTGTTTTTGACTATGGCTACACCTTC.

The rearrangement uses TRBV25-1 and TRBJ2-7; TRBD2 is a possible D gene (7 bases). The V gene's germline CDR1 is MGHDK and CDR2 SYGVNS. V lost 4 bases and J lost 2, with 15 bases in between. This CDR3 is built from 15 residues. The CDR3 region is CASSGGGTPTYEQYF. CDR3 in DNA: TGTGCCAGCAGTGGGGGGGGGACACCGACCTACGAGCAGTACTTC.

The V and J genes are TRBV27 and TRBJ2-7; TRBD1 might be the D (5 bases). There are 12 residues in the CDR3. Germline-derived CDR1 and CDR2 are MNHEY and SMNVEV (reference sequence). With 6 bases removed from V and 11 bases from J, the gap between germline ends came to 17 bases. Here the CDR3 DNA reads TGTGCCAGCAGGAATGCAGGGCGCTCAGAGTACTTC. Translated, it gives CASRNAGRSEYF.

V usage is TRBV30 and J usage is TRBJ2-3, with D unresolved. Trimming left V 2 bases short and J 4 bases short, with 10 bases between. The CDR3 is made up of 13 amino acids. Germline values: CDR1 GTSNPN, CDR2 SVGIG (reference sequence). The CDR3 spells CAWSLVQPDTQYF. CDR3 DNA: TGTGCCTGGAGTTTAGTACAGCCAGATACGCAGTATTTT.